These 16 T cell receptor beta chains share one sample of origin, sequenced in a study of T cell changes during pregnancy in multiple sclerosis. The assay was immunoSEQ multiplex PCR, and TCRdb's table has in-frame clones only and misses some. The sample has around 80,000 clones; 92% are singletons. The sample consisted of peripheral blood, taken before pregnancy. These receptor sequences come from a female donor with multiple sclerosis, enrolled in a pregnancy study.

CDR3 residues: CASRGGTSGGENEQYF. CDR3 DNA: TGTGCCAGCAGGGGCGGGACTAGCGGGGGCGAGAACGAGCAGTACTTC. The chain recombines TRBV2 with TRBJ2-7, with 14 bases identical to TRBD2. The CDR3 consists of 16 residues. Trimming at V came to 6 bases and at J to 5 bases, leaving 9 bases not matched to a gene. Germline V gene data show CDR1 as SNHLY and CDR2 as FYNNEI.

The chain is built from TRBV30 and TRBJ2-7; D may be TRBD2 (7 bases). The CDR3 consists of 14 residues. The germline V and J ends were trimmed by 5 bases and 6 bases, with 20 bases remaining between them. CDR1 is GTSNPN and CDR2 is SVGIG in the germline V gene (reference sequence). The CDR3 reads CAWGGVGGGGEQYF. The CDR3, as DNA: TGTGCCTGGGGAGGGGTTGGGGGGGGCGGCGAGCAGTACTTC.

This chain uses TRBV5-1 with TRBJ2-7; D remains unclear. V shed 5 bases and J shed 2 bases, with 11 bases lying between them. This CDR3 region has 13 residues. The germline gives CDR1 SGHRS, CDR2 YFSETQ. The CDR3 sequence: CASSFGLTYEQYF. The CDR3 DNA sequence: TGCGCCAGCAGTTTTGGGCTGACCTACGAGCAGTACTTC.

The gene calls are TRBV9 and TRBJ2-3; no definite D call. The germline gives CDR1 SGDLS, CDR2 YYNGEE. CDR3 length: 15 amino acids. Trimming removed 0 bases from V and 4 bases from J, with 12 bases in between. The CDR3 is CASSVAAKIADTQYF. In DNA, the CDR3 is TGTGCCAGCAGCGTAGCCGCGAAAATCGCAGATACGCAGTATTTT. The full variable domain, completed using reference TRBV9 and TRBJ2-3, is DSGVTQTPKHLITATGQRVTLRCSPRSGDLSVYWYQQSLDQGLQFLIQYYNGEERAKGNILERFSAQQFPDLHSELNLSSLELGDSALYFCASSVAAKIADTQYFGPGTRLTVL.

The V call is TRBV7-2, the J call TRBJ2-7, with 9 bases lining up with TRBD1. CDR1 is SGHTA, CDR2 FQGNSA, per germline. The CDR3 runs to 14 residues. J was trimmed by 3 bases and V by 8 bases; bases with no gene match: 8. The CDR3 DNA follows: TGTGCCAGCCGTCAGACAGGGGGGAACTACGAGCAGTACTTC. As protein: CASRQTGGNYEQYF.

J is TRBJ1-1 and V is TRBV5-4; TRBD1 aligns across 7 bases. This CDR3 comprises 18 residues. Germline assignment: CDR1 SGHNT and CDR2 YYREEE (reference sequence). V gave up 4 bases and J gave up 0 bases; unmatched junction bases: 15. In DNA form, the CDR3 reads TGTGCCAGCAGCGCCTGGGAAGGGGGCGAACAAATGAACACTGAAGCTTTCTTT. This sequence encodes CASSAWEGGEQMNTEAFF.

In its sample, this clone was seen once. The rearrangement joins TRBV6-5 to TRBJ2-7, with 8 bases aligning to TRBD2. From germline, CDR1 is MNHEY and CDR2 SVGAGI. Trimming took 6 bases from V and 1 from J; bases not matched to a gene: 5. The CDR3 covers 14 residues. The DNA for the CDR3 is TGTGCCAGCAGCCTGACTAGCGAATCCTACGAGCAGTACTTC. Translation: CASSLTSESYEQYF.

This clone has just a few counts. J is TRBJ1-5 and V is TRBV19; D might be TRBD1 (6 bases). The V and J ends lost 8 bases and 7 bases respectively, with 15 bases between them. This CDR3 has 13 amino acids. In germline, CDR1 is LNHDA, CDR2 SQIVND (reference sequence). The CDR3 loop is CASGWTVEQPQHF. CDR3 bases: TGTGCCAGTGGATGGACAGTCGAACAGCCCCAGCATTTT.

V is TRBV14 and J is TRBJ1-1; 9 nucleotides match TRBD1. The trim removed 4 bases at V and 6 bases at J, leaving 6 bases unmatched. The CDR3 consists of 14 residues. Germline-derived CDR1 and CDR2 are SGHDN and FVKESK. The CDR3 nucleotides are TGTGCCAGCAGCCGAACCGGGACAGGGTCTGAAGCTTTCTTT. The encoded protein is CASSRTGTGSEAFF.

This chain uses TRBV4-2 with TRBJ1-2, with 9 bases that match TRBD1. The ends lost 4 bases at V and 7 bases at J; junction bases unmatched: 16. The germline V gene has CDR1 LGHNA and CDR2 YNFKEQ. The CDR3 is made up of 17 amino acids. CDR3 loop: CASSRGTGQNLMSGYTF. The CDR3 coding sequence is TGTGCCAGCAGCCGGGGGACAGGGCAAAATCTTATGAGTGGCTACACCTTC.

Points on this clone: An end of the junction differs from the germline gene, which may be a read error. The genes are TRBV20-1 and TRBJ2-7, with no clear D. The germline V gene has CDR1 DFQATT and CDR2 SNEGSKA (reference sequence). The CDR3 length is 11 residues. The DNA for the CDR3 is TGCAGTGCTAGAGCCCAGGCCGATGATTGCTTC. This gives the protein CSARAQADDCF.

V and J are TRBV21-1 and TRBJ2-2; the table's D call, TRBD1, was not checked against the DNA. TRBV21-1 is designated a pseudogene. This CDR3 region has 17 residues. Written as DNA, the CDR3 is TGTGCCAGCAGCAAAGCCCTGGACAGGGGATCAACCGGGGAGCTGTTTTTT. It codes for CASSKALDRGSTGELFF.

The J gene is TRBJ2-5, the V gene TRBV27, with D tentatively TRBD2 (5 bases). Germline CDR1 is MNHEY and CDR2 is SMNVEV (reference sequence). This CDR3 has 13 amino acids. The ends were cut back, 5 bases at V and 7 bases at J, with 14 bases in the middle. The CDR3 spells CASSPDSRGTQYF. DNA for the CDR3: TGTGCCAGCAGTCCGGACTCCCGGGGGACCCAGTACTTC.

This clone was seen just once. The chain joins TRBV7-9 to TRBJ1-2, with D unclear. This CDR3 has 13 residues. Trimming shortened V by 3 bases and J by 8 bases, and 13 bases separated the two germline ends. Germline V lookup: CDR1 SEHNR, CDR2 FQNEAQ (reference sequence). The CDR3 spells CASSFLPSWGYTF. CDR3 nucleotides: TGTGCCAGCAGCTTCCTACCTTCGTGGGGCTACACCTTC. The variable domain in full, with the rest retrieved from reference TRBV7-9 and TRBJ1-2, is DTGVSQNPRHKITKRGQNVTFRCDPISEHNRLYWYRQTLGQGPEFLTYFQNEAQLEKSRLLSDRFSAERPKGSFSTLEIQRTEQGDSAMYLCASSFLPSWGYTFGSGTRLTVV.

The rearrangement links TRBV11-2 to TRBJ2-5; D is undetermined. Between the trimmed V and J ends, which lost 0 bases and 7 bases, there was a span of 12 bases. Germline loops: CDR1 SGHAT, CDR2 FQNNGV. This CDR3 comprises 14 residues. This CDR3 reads CASSLDRSAGTQYF. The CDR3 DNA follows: TGTGCCAGCAGCTTAGATCGATCCGCCGGGACCCAGTACTTC.

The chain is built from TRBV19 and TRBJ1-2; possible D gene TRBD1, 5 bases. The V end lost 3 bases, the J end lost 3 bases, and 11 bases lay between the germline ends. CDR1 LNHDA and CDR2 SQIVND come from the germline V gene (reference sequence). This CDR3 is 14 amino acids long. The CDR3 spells CASSIWGGDYGYTF. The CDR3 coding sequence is TGTGCCAGTAGTATTTGGGGGGGAGACTATGGCTACACCTTC.